The entry below gives a single TCR beta chain sequence along with its context. This clone was recorded once. Its recognized antigen is unknown. Base qualities are missing; no much larger clone stands one base away. These data belong to a study of cytomegalovirus exposure and HLA in healthy donors (dated by TCRdb to about 2017). Background on the whole study: According to an earlier analysis of several hundred of the donors, about 179 million T cells yielded over 100 million unique TCR beta sequences and about 300 Gb of sequence data. An earlier analysis of about 620 of the donors applied high-throughput TCR beta sequencing to assess whether each TCR beta V gene segment acted as functional or pseudogenic. The study profiled the T cell repertoires of hundreds of subjects by immunosequencing and related them to cytomegalovirus serostatus. To predict cytomegalovirus infection status, the study combined high-throughput TCR immunosequencing, statistical association of individual TCRs with disease status, and machine learning. Along with the approximately 650-subject first cohort, a separate validation cohort of over 90 different subjects was used. Roughly 5 DR-DQ haplotypes were handled as single units for association and clustering, since linkage in the cohort was strong. In a later genetic analysis, genome-wide SNP genotypes for 398 of the 666 donors were used, and that subset was treated as a discovery cohort. Around 320 gigabases of sequencing data and tens of millions of unique TCR sequences were included in an early release covering roughly 600 HLA-typed donors. The study aimed to test whether cataloging public T cell receptors could reveal signatures of past pathogen exposure. Among around 400 genotyped donors of the cohort, an average of around 240,000 unique TCR beta nucleotide sequences were sequenced per donor, around 20% of them non-productive. HLA typing included class I and class II loci at four-digit resolution. A later analysis re-examined previously published TCR beta repertoires from just over 650 donors and added high-resolution HLA genotyping to investigate patterns of TCR occurrence. Donor age, sex, ethnicity and CMV serostatus were collected together with the repertoire data. Of the roughly 400 genotyped donors, around 81% fell in the genetic ancestry cluster associated with self-reported Caucasian donors. Rather than drawing on any new phenotypic data, the later analysis identified candidate immune exposures from TCR beta sequences and the way those sequences occurred across donors. Typing coverage varied by locus: about 620-630 donors for A, B, C, DRB1 and DQB1; approximately 520 for DQA1; around 610 for DPA1; around 490 for DPB1. All discovery cohort repertoires had been generated on a single sequencing platform. The paper as a whole reports these results and caveats: Most TCR sequences were observed very rarely across donors, whereas some public TCRs were present in many individuals. Because some donors lacked HLA typing at each locus, the association tests relied only on the typed subset. A later genetic analysis reported fewer N-insertions in productive TCRs among donors in an Asian-associated ancestry cluster than the roughly 690-donor mean. In a later analysis, HLA-associated TCR beta chains were found to be more clonally expanded and to have lower generation probabilities than equally common non-associated chains. In both the original and validation cohorts, the classifier was reported to diagnose cytomegalovirus status with high specificity and sensitivity. The authors suggested that the approach could potentially be extended to other disease states and immunological phenotypes. Roughly uniform sequencing depth across donors was assumed in presence/absence analyses, although this assumption may not hold. Because counts were too low, some 16 rarely observed V segments, including chromosome 9 orphons, were excluded from the earlier analysis of 587 of the donors. When HLA alleles, especially DR and DQ, strongly co-occurred, TCR associations were difficult to assign to individual alleles. Linkage disequilibrium might explain the correlated functional status among segregating V segments, but an unknown experimental factor could not be excluded. This cohort had only TCR beta chains sequenced, and the lack of alpha or paired-chain data limited which features could be detected. Some IMGT-functional V segments, including TRBV6-2 and TRBV6-3, could not be distinguished by the 87-base-pair reads and were therefore excluded. Specific HLA alleles were associated with 18,000 or so TCR beta sequences at a false discovery rate of 0.05 in a later analysis. In a later analysis, most CMV-associated TCR beta chains were found to appear HLA-restricted, with HLA associations seemingly driven largely by CMV exposure. A cluster of highly shared sequence variants was judged likely to be a technical artifact of the sequencing pipeline. The study listed 150 to 200 TCR beta chains as associated with cytomegalovirus. A further reported finding was that TCR beta sequences accurately predicted the HLA-A and HLA-B alleles for most subjects in the first cohort. Three of the identified cytomegalovirus-associated TCR beta chains were confirmed in vitro to be specific for cytomegalovirus antigens. Immune exposure information for the cohort was limited to CMV serostatus. In a later genetic analysis, a missense DCLRE1C variant was associated with V-gene and J-gene trimming of TCR beta chains, and the association was replicated in an independent cohort. Broadly in line with IMGT annotations, most TCR beta V segments showed up in productive rearrangements about 87% or about 30% of the time in an earlier analysis of several hundred of the donors. A later analysis found that TCR association rates varied across HLA loci, with DRB1 alleles showing the most associated TCRs and HLA-C alleles the fewest. Several of the top co-occurrence clusters appeared to be linked to parvovirus B19, influenza, CMV and Epstein-Barr virus, according to a later analysis.

The method behind the library was the immunoSEQ multiplex PCR assay. A mixture of 60 forward primers for TCR Vbeta segments and 13 reverse primers for TCR Jbeta segments was used in the multiplex PCR. A multiplex PCR assay on genomic DNA amplified the CDR3 region of rearranged TCR beta genes. The amplified TCR beta libraries were sequenced on the Illumina HiSeq System as 87-base-pair reads. Under the source paper's analysis protocol: A later analysis counted approximately 76 million unique TCR beta chains across the roughly 700 repertoires, and around 9.9 million of these chains were shared by at least two donors. Raw reads were error-corrected and collapsed into unique sequences by a nearest-neighbor algorithm in which closely related sequences were merged to remove PCR and sequencing errors. CDR3 sequences were aligned to IMGT reference sequences to assign V, D and J gene segments. For a sequence to be retained, a match of at least six nucleotides to both a V gene segment and a J gene segment was required. A rearrangement counted as productive if the CDR3 had no stop codons and remained in frame with V and J, and every other rearrangement counted as non-productive. Following IMGT convention, CDR3 was defined as the stretch from the second conserved V-encoded cysteine to the conserved J-encoded phenylalanine. The earlier analysis of 550 to 650 of the donors excluded any sequence lacking an unambiguous match to a single V gene segment. An earlier analysis of several hundred of the donors called V segments functional above 56.7% productive rearrangements and segregating when the between-donor standard deviation exceeded 5%. A statistical classification framework was built to diagnose cytomegalovirus status from the catalog of TCR beta chain sequences. V and J gene assignment, in a later analysis, came from comparing TCR nucleotide sequences with IMGT/GENE-DB human TR gene sequences. In a later analysis, CDR3 sequences and most-parsimonious VDJ recombination scenarios were assigned using the TCRdist pipeline. In a later analysis, every TCR beta chain was defined by the combination of its CDR3 amino acid sequence and its V-gene family, and reads without a unique V-gene family were dropped. A later analysis removed 500 to 600 highly shared, low-generation-probability nucleotide sequences to deal with suspected cross-contamination and a sequencing artifact. In a later analysis, a clonal expansion index was calculated for each public chain from normalized within-repertoire ranks of inferred template counts. In a later analysis, generation probabilities were computed using a VDJ recombination model fitted to out-of-frame rearrangements, and the results were checked against IGoR. A later analysis scored TCR-TCR, TCR-HLA and TCR-CMV co-occurrence with hypergeometric tests, applying a repertoire-size bias correction to TCR pairs. False discovery rates were estimated in a later analysis by permuting HLA or CMV assignments 20 times. In a later analysis, co-occurring TCRs were grouped with DBSCAN, and TCRdist sequence similarity was added when clustering was performed within HLA-allele-positive subsets. For co-occurrence clustering, repertoires with fewer than 30,000 or more than 120,000 public chains were excluded, along with roughly 5 repertoires with anomalous nucleotide sharing. Entries here come from immuneACCESS through TCRdb and include only in-frame sequences with V and J called. Some clones fail to appear in such tables; in the studies checked, an unresolved V gene covers under half of the shortfall, and the cause of the remainder is unknown. The V and J calls and clone size are taken from that table; D and trimming were inferred from the DNA. The sample yields over 100,000 clones; 70% to 80% were counted once. In total, the top ten clones hold 2% to 2.5% of the sample.

At the junction V is shortened by 6 bases and J by 5 bases, with 17 bases in between. From a lookup of the germline V gene (reference sequence), CDR1 and CDR2 are LNHDA and SQIVND. From cysteine to phenylalanine, the CDR3 is 15 amino acids long. The kept DNA is CDR3 alone, 45 bases in frame from the first base. The cohort was made up of roughly 670 healthy bone marrow donors. All cohort members were sampled while nominally healthy, although unrecorded immune exposures were likely present. Of the approximately 610 cohort members, almost 300 had positive CMV serostatus and 352 had negative CMV serostatus, and CMV serostatus was not recorded for the donor. A peripheral blood sample was collected from each donor, and TCR beta sequencing was performed on peripheral blood mononuclear cells. Genomic DNA was extracted from the blood cell samples with the Qiagen DNeasy Blood Extraction Kit.

Input material: PBMCs. The rearranged segments are TRBV19 and TRBJ1-5; the best D guess is TRBD1, with 6 bases matching. The TCR originated in a human donor in good health. The CDR3 is CASSPTGIVYQPQHF. The nucleotide sequence is given as TGTGCCAGTAGCCCTACAGGGATTGTATATCAGCCCCAGCATTTT.